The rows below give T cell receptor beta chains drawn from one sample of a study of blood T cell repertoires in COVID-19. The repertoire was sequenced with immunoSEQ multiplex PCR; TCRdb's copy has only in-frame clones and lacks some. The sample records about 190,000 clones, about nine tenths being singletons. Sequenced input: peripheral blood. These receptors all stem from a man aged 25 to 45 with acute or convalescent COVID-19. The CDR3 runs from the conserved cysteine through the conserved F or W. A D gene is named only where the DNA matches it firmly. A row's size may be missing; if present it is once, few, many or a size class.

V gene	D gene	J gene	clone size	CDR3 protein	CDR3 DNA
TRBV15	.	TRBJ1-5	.	CATSRAPGNDQPQHF	TGTGCCACCAGCAGAGCCCCAGGGAATGACCAGCCCCAGCATTTT
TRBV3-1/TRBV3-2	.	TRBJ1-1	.	CASTLFGQNTEAFF	TGTGCCAGCACTCTTTTTGGACAGAACACTGAAGCTTTCTTT
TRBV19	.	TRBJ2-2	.	CASSGDLYTGELFF	TGTGCCAGTAGTGGGGACTTATACACCGGGGAGCTGTTTTTT
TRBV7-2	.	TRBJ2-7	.	CASSPAGSYEQYF	TGTGCCAGCAGCCCCGCCGGGTCCTACGAGCAGTACTTC
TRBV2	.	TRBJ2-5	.	CASSGIQLRQETQYF	TGTGCCAGCAGTGGAATACAGCTTCGCCAAGAGACCCAGTACTTC
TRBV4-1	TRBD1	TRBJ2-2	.	CASSQDGRQGPTGELFF	TGCGCCAGCAGCCAAGATGGGCGACAGGGCCCTACCGGGGAGCTGTTTTTT
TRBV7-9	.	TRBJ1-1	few	CASSPYRQADTEAFF	TGTGCCAGCAGCCCCTACCGACAGGCCGACACTGAAGCTTTCTTT
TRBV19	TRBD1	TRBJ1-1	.	CASSIGDRGLGTEAFF	TGTGCCAGTAGTATAGGTGACAGGGGGCTGGGCACTGAAGCTTTCTTT
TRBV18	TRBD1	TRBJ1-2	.	CASSPDRGVYGYTF	TGTGCCAGCTCACCCGACAGGGGGGTTTATGGCTACACCTTC
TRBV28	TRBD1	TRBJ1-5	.	CASIHGGDRGYDQPQHF	TGTGCCAGCATACATGGGGGGGACAGGGGATATGATCAGCCCCAGCATTTT
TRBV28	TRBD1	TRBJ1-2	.	CASSLRDRYYTF	TGTGCCAGCAGTCTCCGGGACAGATACTACACCTTC
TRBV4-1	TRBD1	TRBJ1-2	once	CASSQAPGQHYGYTF	TGCGCCAGCAGCCAGGCGCCGGGACAGCACTATGGCTACACCTTC
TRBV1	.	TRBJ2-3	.	CTSSPKEILAGRRDTDTQYF	TGCACCAGCAGCCCAAAGGAAATTCTAGCGGGACGGAGGGATACAGATACGCAGTATTTT
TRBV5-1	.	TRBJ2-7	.	CASSLMRTDLGINEQYF	TGCGCCAGCAGCTTGATGAGGACAGACCTCGGGATAAACGAGCAGTACTTC
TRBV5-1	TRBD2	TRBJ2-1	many	CASSLLGTGGWKQFF	TGCGCCAGCAGCTTGCTTGGCACGGGGGGTTGGAAGCAGTTCTTC
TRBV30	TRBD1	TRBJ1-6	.	CAWSGNRGRYSPLHF	TGTGCCTGGAGTGGAAACAGGGGGAGATATTCACCCCTCCACTTT
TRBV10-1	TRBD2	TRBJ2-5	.	CASSPSSGGAQETQYF	TGCGCCAGCAGCCCTAGTAGCGGGGGGGCTCAAGAGACCCAGTACTTC
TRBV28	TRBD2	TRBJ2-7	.	CASTGRVPYEQYF	TGTGCCAGCACCGGGAGGGTCCCCTACGAGCAGTACTTC
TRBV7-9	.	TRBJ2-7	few	CASSPQPLDLGEQYF	TGTGCCAGCAGCCCCCAGCCTCTGGACTTGGGCGAGCAGTACTTC
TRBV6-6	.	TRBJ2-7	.	CASSYSTDSSEQYF	TGTGCCAGCAGTTACTCAACGGACTCGAGCGAGCAGTACTTC
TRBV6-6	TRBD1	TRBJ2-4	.	CASSSTGGSGNIQYF	TGTGCCAGCAGTTCCACAGGGGGCTCAGGAAACATTCAGTACTTC
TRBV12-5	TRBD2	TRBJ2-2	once	CASGFRLAGVNTGELFF	TGTGCTAGTGGATTCCGACTAGCGGGAGTTAACACCGGGGAGCTGTTTTTT
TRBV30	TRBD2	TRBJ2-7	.	CAWTSGSYEQYF	TGTGCCTGGACTAGCGGGAGCTACGAGCAGTACTTC
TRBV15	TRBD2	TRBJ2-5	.	CATSAGTGAGLSKTQYF	TGTGCCACCAGCGCGGGAACGGGAGCGGGGCTTTCGAAGACCCAGTACTTC
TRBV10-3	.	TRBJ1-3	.	CAIGRTLSGNTIYF	TGTGCCATCGGACGGACTCTCTCTGGAAACACCATATATTTT
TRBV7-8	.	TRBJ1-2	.	CASSSSEVQYGYTF	TGTGCCAGCAGCTCCTCCGAAGTCCAGTATGGCTACACCTTC
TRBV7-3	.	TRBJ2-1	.	CASSLTYQDEQFF	TGTGCCAGCAGCTTAACTTATCAGGATGAGCAGTTCTTC
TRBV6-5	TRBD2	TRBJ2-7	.	CASSYSGGGPYEQYF	TGTGCCAGCAGTTACTCGGGCGGGGGGCCCTACGAGCAGTACTTC
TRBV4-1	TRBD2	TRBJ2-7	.	CASSQDGGSGVYEQYF	TGCGCCAGCAGCCAAGATGGTGGTAGCGGGGTCTACGAGCAGTACTTC
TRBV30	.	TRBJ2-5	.	CAWSLSFGGAETQYF	TGTGCCTGGAGCCTTAGCTTTGGAGGAGCGGAGACCCAGTACTTC
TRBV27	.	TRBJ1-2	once	CASSLSGITNYGYTF	TGTGCCAGCAGTTTATCGGGCATCACAAACTATGGCTACACCTTC
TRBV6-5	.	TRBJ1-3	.	CASRQGAYSGNTIYF	TGTGCCAGCAGACAAGGGGCCTACTCTGGAAACACCATATATTTT
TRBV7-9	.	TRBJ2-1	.	CASSQEPTGNEQFF	TGTGCCAGCAGCCAAGAGCCCACTGGTAATGAGCAGTTCTTC
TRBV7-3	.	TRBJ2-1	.	CASSLNRQSNEQFF	TGTGCCAGCAGCTTAAATAGACAGAGCAATGAGCAGTTCTTC
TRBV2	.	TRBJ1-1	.	CASSEADSWVGRAFF	TGTGCCAGCAGTGAAGCAGATTCGTGGGTGGGGCGAGCTTTCTTT
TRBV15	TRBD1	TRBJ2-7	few	CATSSRQGYEQYF	TGTGCCACCAGCTCCCGACAGGGCTACGAGCAGTACTTC
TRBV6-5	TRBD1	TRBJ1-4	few	CASSFSGTVSEKLFF	TGTGCCAGCAGTTTTTCCGGGACAGTCAGTGAAAAACTGTTTTTT
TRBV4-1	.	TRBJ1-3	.	CASSQEVENTIYF	TGCGCCAGCAGCCAAGAAGTGGAGAACACCATATATTTT
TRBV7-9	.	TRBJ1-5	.	CASSAQGTGQPQHF	TGTGCCAGCAGCGCGCAGGGTACGGGTCAGCCCCAGCATTTT
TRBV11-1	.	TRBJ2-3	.	CASSLGRRLNTDTQYF	TGTGCCAGCAGCTTAGGACGGAGGTTAAACACAGATACGCAGTATTTT
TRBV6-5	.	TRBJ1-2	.	CASVSLHGYTF	TGTGCCAGCGTAAGCCTCCATGGCTACACCTTC
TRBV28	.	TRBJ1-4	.	CASSLKSTRANEKLFF	TGTGCCAGCAGTTTGAAGTCGACCCGGGCTAATGAAAAACTGTTTTTT
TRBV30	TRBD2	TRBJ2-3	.	CARTLAGVADTQYF	TGTGCCCGAACCCTAGCGGGAGTTGCAGATACGCAGTATTTT
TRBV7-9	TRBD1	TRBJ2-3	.	CATLRQGLSTDTQYF	TGTGCCACTTTGCGACAGGGGCTTTCTACAGATACGCAGTATTTT
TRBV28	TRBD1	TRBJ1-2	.	CASSRDRGQDYGYTF	TGTGCCAGCAGTCGCGACAGGGGGCAAGACTATGGCTACACCTTC
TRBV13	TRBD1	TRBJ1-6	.	CASSSYVAGGDSPLHF	TGTGCCAGCAGCTCCTATGTAGCAGGGGGAGATTCACCCCTCCACTTT
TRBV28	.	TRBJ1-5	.	CASSQYSNQPQHF	TGTGCCAGCAGTCAGTATAGCAATCAGCCCCAGCATTTT
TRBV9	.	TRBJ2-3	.	CASSVGGTDTQYF	TGTGCCAGCAGCGTGGGGGGTACAGATACGCAGTATTTT
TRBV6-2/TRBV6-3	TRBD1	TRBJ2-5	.	CASSYPGQGQETQYF	TGTGCCAGCAGTTACCCCGGACAGGGCCAAGAGACCCAGTACTTC
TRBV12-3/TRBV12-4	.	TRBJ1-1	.	CASRGVSTEAFF	TGTGCCAGCAGGGGAGTTTCCACTGAAGCTTTCTTT
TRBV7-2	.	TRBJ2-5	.	CASSLASYQETQYF	TGTGCCAGCAGCTTAGCAAGCTACCAAGAGACCCAGTACTTC
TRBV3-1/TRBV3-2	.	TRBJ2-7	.	CASSQADRVYEQYF	TGTGCCAGCAGCCAAGCCGACAGAGTCTACGAGCAGTACTTC
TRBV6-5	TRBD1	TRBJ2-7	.	CASSPPRGLGYEQYF	TGTGCCAGCAGTCCTCCCAGGGGGCTGGGGTACGAGCAGTACTTC
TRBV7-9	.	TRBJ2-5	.	CASSPGEGPLQETQYF	TGTGCCAGCAGCCCAGGGGAGGGGCCACTCCAAGAGACCCAGTACTTC
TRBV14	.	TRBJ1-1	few	CASSQLFWKGDTEAFF	TGTGCCAGCAGCCAACTTTTCTGGAAGGGGGACACTGAAGCTTTCTTT
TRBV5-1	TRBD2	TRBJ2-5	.	CASSGGTSGEVSQETQYF	TGCGCCAGCAGCGGGGGGACTAGCGGGGAAGTGAGCCAAGAGACCCAGTACTTC
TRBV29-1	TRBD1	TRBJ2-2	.	CSGGQGATGELFF	TGCAGCGGGGGCCAGGGGGCCACCGGGGAGCTGTTTTTT
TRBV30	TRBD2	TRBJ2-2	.	CAWRLAGINTGELFF	TGTGCCTGGAGACTAGCGGGGATCAACACCGGGGAGCTGTTTTTT